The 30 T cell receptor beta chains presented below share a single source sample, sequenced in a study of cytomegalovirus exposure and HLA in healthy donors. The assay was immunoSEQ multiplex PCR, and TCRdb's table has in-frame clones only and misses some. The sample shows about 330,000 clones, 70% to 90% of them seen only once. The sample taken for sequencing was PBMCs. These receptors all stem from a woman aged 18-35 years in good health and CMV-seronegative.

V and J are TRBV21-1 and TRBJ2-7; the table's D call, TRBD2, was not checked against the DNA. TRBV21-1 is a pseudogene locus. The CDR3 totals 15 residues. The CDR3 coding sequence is TGTGCCAGCAGCAAGATGGCGGTGAAAGTCCGCGAGCAGTACTTC. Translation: CASSKMAVKVREQYF.

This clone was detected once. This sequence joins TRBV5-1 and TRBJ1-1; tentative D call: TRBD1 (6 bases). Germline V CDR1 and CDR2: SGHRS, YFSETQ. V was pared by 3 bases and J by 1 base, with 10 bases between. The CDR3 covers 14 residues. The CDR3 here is CASSSQGPNTEAFF. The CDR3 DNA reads TGCGCCAGCAGCTCCCAGGGGCCGAACACTGAAGCTTTCTTT.

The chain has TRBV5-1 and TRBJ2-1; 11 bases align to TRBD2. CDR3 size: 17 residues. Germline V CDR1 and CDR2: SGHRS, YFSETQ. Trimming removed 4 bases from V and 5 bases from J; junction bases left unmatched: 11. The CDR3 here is CASSLRTSGLFNNEQFF. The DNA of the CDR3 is TGCGCCAGCAGCCTACGGACTAGCGGGCTGTTTAACAATGAGCAGTTCTTC.

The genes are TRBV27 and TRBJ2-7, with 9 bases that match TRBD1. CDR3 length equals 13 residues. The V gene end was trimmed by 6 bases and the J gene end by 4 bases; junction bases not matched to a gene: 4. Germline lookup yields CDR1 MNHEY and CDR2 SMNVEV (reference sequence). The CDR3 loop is CASRQGAVYEQYF. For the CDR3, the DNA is TGTGCCAGCAGACAGGGGGCTGTATACGAGCAGTACTTC.

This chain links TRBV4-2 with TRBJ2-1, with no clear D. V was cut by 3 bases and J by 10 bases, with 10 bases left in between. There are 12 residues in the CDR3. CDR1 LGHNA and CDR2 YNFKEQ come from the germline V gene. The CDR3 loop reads CASSQALEEQFF. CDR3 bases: TGTGCCAGCAGCCAGGCCTTGGAGGAGCAGTTCTTC.

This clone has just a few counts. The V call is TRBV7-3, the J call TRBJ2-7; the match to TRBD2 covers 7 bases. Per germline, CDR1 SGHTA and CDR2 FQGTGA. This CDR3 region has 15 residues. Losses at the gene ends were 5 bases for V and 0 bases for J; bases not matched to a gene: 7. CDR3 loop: CASSQGGGSSYEQYF. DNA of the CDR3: TGTGCCAGCAGCCAGGGTGGCGGGAGCTCCTACGAGCAGTACTTC.

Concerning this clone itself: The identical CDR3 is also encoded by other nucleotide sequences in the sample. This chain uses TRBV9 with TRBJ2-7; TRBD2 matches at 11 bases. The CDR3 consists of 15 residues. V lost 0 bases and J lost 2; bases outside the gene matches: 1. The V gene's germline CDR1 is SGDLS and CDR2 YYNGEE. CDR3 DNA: TGTGCCAGCAGCGTAGGACTAGCGGGAACCTACGAGCAGTACTTC. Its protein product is CASSVGLAGTYEQYF.

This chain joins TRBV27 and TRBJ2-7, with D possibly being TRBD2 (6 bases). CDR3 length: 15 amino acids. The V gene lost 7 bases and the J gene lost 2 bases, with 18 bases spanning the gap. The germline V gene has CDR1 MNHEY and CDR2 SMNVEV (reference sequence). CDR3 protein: CASTPSRGLPYEQYF. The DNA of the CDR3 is TGTGCCAGCACCCCCTCGCGGGGCCTCCCCTACGAGCAGTACTTC.

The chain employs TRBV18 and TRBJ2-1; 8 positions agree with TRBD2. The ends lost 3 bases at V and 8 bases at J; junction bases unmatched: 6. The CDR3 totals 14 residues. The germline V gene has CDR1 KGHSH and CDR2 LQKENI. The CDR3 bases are TGTGCCAGCTCACCGGGACTAGGGAGCGATGAGCAGTTCTTC. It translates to CASSPGLGSDEQFF. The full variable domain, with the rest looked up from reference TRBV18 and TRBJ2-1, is NAGVMQNPRHLVRRRGQEARLRCSPMKGHSHVYWYRQLPEEGLKFMVYLQKENIIDESGMPKERFSAEFPKEGPSILRIQQVVRGDSAAYFCASSPGLGSDEQFFGPGTRLTVL.

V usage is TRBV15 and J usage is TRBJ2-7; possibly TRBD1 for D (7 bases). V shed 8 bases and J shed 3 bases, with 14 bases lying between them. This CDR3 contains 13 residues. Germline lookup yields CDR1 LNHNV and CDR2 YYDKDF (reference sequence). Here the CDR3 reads CATRRQGGYEQYF. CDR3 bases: TGTGCCACCCGGAGGCAGGGGGGCTACGAGCAGTACTTC.

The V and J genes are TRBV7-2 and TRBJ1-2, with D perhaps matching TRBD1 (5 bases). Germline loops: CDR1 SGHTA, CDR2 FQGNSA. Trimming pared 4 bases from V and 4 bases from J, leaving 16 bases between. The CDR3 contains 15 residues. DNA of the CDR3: TGTGCCAGCAGCTCCACAGGTTCCGTAGGCTATGGCTACACCTTC. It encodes CASSSTGSVGYGYTF.

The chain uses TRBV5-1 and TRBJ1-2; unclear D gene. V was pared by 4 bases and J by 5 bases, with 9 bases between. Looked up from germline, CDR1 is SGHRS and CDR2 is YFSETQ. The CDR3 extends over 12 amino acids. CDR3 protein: CASSPTEYGYTF. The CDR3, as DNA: TGCGCCAGCAGCCCGACTGAATATGGCTACACCTTC.

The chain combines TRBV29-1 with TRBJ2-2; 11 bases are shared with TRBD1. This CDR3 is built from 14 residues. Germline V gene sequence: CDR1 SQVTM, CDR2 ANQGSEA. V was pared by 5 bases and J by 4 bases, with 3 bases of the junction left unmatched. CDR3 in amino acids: CSVRGQGGTGELFF. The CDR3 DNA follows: TGCAGCGTTCGGGGACAGGGGGGCACCGGGGAGCTGTTTTTT.

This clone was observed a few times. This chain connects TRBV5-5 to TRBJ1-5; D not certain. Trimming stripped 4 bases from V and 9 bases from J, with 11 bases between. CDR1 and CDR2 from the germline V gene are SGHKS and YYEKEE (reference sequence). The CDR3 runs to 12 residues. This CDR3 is CASSPSGWPQHF. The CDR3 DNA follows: TGTGCCAGCAGCCCCTCGGGATGGCCCCAGCATTTT.

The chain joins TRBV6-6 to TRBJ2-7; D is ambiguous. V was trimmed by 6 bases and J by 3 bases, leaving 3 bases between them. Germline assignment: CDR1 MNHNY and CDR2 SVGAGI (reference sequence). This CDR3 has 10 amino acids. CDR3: CASSNYEQYF. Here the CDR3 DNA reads TGTGCCAGCAGCAACTACGAGCAGTACTTC.

The DNA for the CDR3 is TGTGCCAGTAGCACGGGACAGGGGGCTCGGCAGCCCCAGCATTTT. As protein: CASSTGQGARQPQHF. The chain has TRBV19 and TRBJ1-5; 12 bases fit TRBD1. The CDR3 consists of 15 residues. Losses at the gene ends were 6 bases for V and 7 bases for J; bases not matched to a gene: 7. Germline V gives CDR1 LNHDA, CDR2 SQIVND (reference sequence).

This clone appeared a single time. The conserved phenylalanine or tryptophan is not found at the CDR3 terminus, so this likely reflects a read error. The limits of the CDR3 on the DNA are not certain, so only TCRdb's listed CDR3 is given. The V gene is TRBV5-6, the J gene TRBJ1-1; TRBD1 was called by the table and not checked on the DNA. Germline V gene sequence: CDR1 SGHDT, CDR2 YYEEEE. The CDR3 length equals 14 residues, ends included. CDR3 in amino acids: CASSPFQETGGVVG.

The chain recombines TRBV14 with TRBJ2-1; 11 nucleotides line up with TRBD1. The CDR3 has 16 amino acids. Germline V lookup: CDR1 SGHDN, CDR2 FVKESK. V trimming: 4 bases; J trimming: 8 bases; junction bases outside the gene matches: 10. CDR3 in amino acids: CASSPIGDRGYYEQFF. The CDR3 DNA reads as TGTGCCAGCAGCCCCATAGGGGACAGGGGGTACTATGAGCAGTTCTTC.

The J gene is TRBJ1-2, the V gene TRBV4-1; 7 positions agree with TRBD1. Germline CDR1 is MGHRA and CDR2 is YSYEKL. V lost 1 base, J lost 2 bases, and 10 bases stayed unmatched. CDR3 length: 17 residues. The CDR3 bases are TGCGCCAGCAGCCAAGCGAACCGGGACAGCCTAAACTATGGCTACACCTTC. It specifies CASSQANRDSLNYGYTF.

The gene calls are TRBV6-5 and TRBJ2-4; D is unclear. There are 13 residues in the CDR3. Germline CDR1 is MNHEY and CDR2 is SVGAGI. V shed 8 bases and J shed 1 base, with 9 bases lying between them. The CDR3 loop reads CASVGPAKNIQYF. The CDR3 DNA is TGTGCCAGCGTTGGGCCTGCCAAAAACATTCAGTACTTC.

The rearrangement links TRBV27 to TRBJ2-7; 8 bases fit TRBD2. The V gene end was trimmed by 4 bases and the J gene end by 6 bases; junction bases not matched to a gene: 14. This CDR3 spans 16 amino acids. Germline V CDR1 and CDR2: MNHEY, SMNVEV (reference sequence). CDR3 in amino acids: CASSSRLQAGAGEQYF. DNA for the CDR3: TGTGCCAGCAGTTCACGACTGCAAGCGGGAGCGGGCGAGCAGTACTTC.

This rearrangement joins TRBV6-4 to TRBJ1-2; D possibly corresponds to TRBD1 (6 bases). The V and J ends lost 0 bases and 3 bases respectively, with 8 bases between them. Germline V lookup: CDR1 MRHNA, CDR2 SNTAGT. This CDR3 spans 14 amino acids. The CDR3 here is CASSDSNRDYGYTF. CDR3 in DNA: TGTGCCAGCAGTGACTCGAACAGGGACTATGGCTACACCTTC.

The DNA of the CDR3 is TGTGCCAGCAGCCGAAGACTAGCGGCTCAAGAGACCCAGTACTTC. This translates into CASSRRLAAQETQYF. The V call is TRBV6-1, the J call TRBJ2-5; 9 bases are shared with TRBD2. The ends lost 6 bases at V and 2 bases at J; junction bases unmatched: 7. The CDR3 is 15 amino acids. Germline V gene sequence: CDR1 MNHNS, CDR2 SASEGT.

CDR3 in DNA: TGTGCCAGCAGCGCAATAGCGGACCGATACAATGAGCAGTTCTTC. This translates into CASSAIADRYNEQFF. V usage is TRBV9 and J usage is TRBJ2-1, with D tentatively TRBD2 (6 bases). This CDR3 has 15 residues. V lost 3 bases and J lost 4, with 14 bases in between. Germline V gene sequence: CDR1 SGDLS, CDR2 YYNGEE. The entire variable domain, with the rest obtained from reference TRBV9 and TRBJ2-1, is as follows: DSGVTQTPKHLITATGQRVTLRCSPRSGDLSVYWYQQSLDQGLQFLIQYYNGEERAKGNILERFSAQQFPDLHSELNLSSLELGDSALYFCASSAIADRYNEQFFGPGTRLTVL.

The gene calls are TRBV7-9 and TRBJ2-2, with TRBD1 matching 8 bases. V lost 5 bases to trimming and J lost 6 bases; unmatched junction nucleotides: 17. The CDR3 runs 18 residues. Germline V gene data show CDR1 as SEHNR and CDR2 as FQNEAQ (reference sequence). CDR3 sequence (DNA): TGTGCCAGCAGCCCCCGTCCAGTCCCGGGACAGGAATCCGGGGAGCTGTTTTTT. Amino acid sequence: CASSPRPVPGQESGELFF.

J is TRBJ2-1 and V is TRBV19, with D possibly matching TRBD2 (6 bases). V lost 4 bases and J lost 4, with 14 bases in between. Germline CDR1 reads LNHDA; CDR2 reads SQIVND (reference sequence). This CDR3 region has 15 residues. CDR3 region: CASSTGGTLYNEQFF. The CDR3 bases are TGTGCCAGTAGTACAGGCGGGACTCTATACAATGAGCAGTTCTTC.

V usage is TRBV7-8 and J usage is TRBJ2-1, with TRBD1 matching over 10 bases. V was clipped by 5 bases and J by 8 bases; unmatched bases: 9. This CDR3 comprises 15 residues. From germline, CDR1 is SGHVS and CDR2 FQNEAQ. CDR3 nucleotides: TGTGCCAGCAGCCTCGACAGGGGGCGCGTTCATGAGCAGTTCTTC. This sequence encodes CASSLDRGRVHEQFF.

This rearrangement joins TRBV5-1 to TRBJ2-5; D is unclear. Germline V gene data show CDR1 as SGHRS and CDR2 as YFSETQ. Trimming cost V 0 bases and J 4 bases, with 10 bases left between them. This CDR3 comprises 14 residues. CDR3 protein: CASSLVDSRETQYF. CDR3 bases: TGCGCCAGCAGCTTGGTTGATAGCAGAGAGACCCAGTACTTC.

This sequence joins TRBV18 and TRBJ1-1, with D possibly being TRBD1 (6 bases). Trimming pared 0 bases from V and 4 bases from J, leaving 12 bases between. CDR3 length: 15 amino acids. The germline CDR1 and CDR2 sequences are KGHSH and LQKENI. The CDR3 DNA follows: TGTGCCAGCTCACCACCCTCAGGGGTGGGCACTGAAGCTTTCTTT. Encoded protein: CASSPPSGVGTEAFF.

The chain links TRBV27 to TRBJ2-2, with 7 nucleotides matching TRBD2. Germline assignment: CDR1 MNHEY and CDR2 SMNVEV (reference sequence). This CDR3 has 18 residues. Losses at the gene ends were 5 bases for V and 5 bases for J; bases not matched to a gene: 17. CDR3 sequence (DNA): TGTGCCAGCAGTCCAATCCCCCAGGGCGGGAGAGCAACCGGGGAGCTGTTTTTT. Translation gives CASSPIPQGGRATGELFF.